One sample yielded the 24 T cell receptor beta chains listed below, sequenced in a study of blood T cell repertoires in COVID-19. Assay: immunoSEQ multiplex PCR; the TCRdb copy retains only in-frame clones and omits some. The repertoire holds about 150,000 clones, around 88% seen once, with around 5% in the top ten. Specimen: peripheral blood. These TCRs come from a human donor in a cohort sampled during active COVID-19.

This clone was seen only a few times. V and J are TRBV7-9 and TRBJ2-1; D perhaps matches TRBD2 (5 bases). Trimming took 1 base from V and 3 from J, leaving 19 bases between them. Looked up from germline, CDR1 is SEHNR and CDR2 is FQNEAQ (reference sequence). The CDR3 runs to 18 residues. The CDR3 DNA is TGTGCCAGCAGCTTAGATCTAGCCCCTCGTCTCCACTACAATGAGCAGTTCTTC. It specifies CASSLDLAPRLHYNEQFF.

This rearrangement joins TRBV24-1 to TRBJ2-7, with D possibly being TRBD2 (6 bases). Trimming removed 2 bases at V and 6 bases at J, with 13 bases between. The length of the CDR3 is 14 residues. In germline, CDR1 is KGHDR, CDR2 SFDVKD. The CDR3 region is CATSDSATAGEQYF. CDR3 in DNA: TGTGCCACCAGTGATTCGGCGACAGCGGGCGAGCAGTACTTC.

The V call is TRBV30, the J call TRBJ1-1, with D hard to call. The CDR3 is made up of 13 amino acids. Germline V gene lookup returns CDR1 GTSNPN and CDR2 SVGIG (reference sequence). With 5 bases removed from V and 1 base from J, the gap between germline ends came to 11 bases. This CDR3 reads CAWAQRTNTEAFF. CDR3 sequence (DNA): TGTGCCTGGGCCCAGCGGACGAACACTGAAGCTTTCTTT.

This sequence joins TRBV28 and TRBJ2-1, with D hard to call. Trimming took off 3 bases at V and 13 bases at J, with 16 bases between the two ends. The CDR3 totals 13 residues. Germline CDR1 reads MDHEN; CDR2 reads SYDVKM. CDR3 residues: CASSLTSGLRQFF. The CDR3 coding sequence is TGTGCCAGCAGTTTGACGTCGGGTTTGCGACAGTTCTTC.

V is TRBV28 and J is TRBJ1-1; D is ambiguous. Looked up from germline, CDR1 is MDHEN and CDR2 is SYDVKM. The CDR3 is 17 residues long. The germline V and J ends were trimmed by 5 bases and 1 base, with 20 bases remaining between them. For the CDR3, the DNA is TGTGCCAGCAGTCCGCCCGGGAGGAGCCCCTCGAACACTGAAGCTTTCTTT. Its translation is CASSPPGRSPSNTEAFF.

The chain employs TRBV28 and TRBJ1-2; 12 nucleotides line up with TRBD1. V lost 5 bases, J lost 7 bases, and 5 bases stayed unmatched. Germline-derived CDR1 and CDR2 are MDHEN and SYDVKM. The length of the CDR3 is 14 residues. The CDR3 sequence is CASSRGQGALGYTF. The CDR3, as DNA: TGTGCCAGCAGTAGGGGACAGGGGGCGCTTGGCTACACCTTC.

The V call is TRBV2, the J call TRBJ2-7; TRBD2 matches at 10 bases. CDR3 size: 14 residues. V trimming: 7 bases; J trimming: 4 bases; junction bases outside the gene matches: 7. CDR1 and CDR2 from the germline V gene are SNHLY and FYNNEI. The CDR3 protein is CASKTLAGDYEQYF. CDR3 bases: TGTGCCAGCAAGACGCTAGCGGGAGATTACGAGCAGTACTTC.

In the case of this clone: Different DNA sequences within this sample yield the same CDR3. The CDR3 region has the DNA TGTGCCAGCAGTGACGGCCCAGGGGAATCACCCCTCCACTTT. Its protein is CASSDGPGESPLHF. The chain carries TRBV6-1 and TRBJ1-6; D perhaps matches TRBD1 (6 bases). The CDR3 is made up of 14 amino acids. The V and J ends lost 3 bases and 10 bases respectively, with 13 bases between them. In germline, CDR1 is MNHNS, CDR2 SASEGT.

This clone was seen only a few times. The chain uses TRBV2 and TRBJ2-7, with 12 bases identical to TRBD1. Germline V CDR1 and CDR2: SNHLY, FYNNEI. The CDR3 consists of 14 residues. J lost 5 bases, V lost 6 bases, and 5 bases had no gene match. This CDR3 reads CASSRDRGQDEQYF. The CDR3 nucleotides read TGTGCCAGCAGCCGGGACAGGGGGCAGGACGAGCAGTACTTC. Together with reference TRBV2 and TRBJ2-7, the CDR3 gives the full variable domain: EPEVTQTPSHQVTQMGQEVILRCVPISNHLYFYWYRQILGQKVEFLVSFYNNEISEKSEIFDDQFSVERPDGSNFTLKIRSTKLEDSAMYFCASSRDRGQDEQYFGPGTRLTVT.

The V and J genes are TRBV28 and TRBJ2-7; a weak D match, TRBD2 (5 bases). V lost 6 bases to trimming and J lost 1 base, with 10 bases between them. This CDR3 has 13 amino acids. Germline values: CDR1 MDHEN, CDR2 SYDVKM. Here the CDR3 DNA reads TGTGCCAGCAGGGGCGGGCCATCCTACGAGCAGTACTTC. It translates to CASRGGPSYEQYF.

V is TRBV19 and J is TRBJ1-1; D gene unclear. The CDR3 loop spans 12 amino acids. V was shortened by 6 bases and J by 1 base, with 6 bases between the two germline ends. From germline, CDR1 is LNHDA and CDR2 SQIVND (reference sequence). CDR3 sequence reads: CASREGNTEAFF. CDR3 nucleotide sequence: TGTGCCAGTAGAGAGGGGAACACTGAAGCTTTCTTT.

The chain is built from TRBV6-6 and TRBJ2-7; tentative D call: TRBD1 (6 bases). The germline CDR1 and CDR2 sequences are MNHNY and SVGAGI (reference sequence). Trimming took 6 bases from V and 5 from J, leaving 23 bases between them. The CDR3 runs to 16 residues. The CDR3 here is CASRIGTTKPAHEQYF. Here the CDR3 DNA reads TGTGCCAGCAGAATCGGGACAACTAAACCGGCCCACGAGCAGTACTTC.

The rearrangement uses TRBV28 and TRBJ1-4; 7 bases agree with TRBD1. The J segment lost 8 bases and the V segment lost 4 bases, leaving 16 bases of the junction unmatched. The CDR3 sequence is 17 residues long. CDR1 and CDR2 (germline): MDHEN, SYDVKM. DNA of the CDR3: TGTGCCAGCAGTTCGCCCCTCGGGACAGTGGAGTTCGAAAAACTGTTTTTT. As protein: CASSSPLGTVEFEKLFF.

This clone was seen a few times. This chain joins TRBV28 and TRBJ2-1, with a weak D call TRBD2 (5 bases). The CDR3 is 15 residues long. The V and J ends lost 7 bases and 2 bases respectively, with 15 bases between them. The germline V gene has CDR1 MDHEN and CDR2 SYDVKM. The CDR3 DNA sequence: TGTGCCAGCACCTCCGCTAGCCGAACCTACAATGAGCAGTTCTTC. It yields the protein CASTSASRTYNEQFF.

V gene TRBV28 combines with J gene TRBJ1-2; D not certain. In germline, CDR1 is MDHEN, CDR2 SYDVKM. V was cut by 6 bases and J by 4 bases, with 9 bases left in between. The CDR3 runs to 12 residues. The CDR3 here is CASRSAVYGYTF. The DNA of the CDR3 is TGTGCCAGCAGGTCGGCGGTCTATGGCTACACCTTC.

The V call is TRBV2, the J call TRBJ2-5, with 10 positions matching TRBD2. Germline CDR1 is SNHLY and CDR2 is FYNNEI. V trimming: 1 base; J trimming: 7 bases; junction bases outside the gene matches: 3. The CDR3 contains 14 residues. Here the CDR3 reads CASSEELAGRTQYF. CDR3 in DNA: TGTGCCAGCAGTGAAGAACTAGCGGGAAGGACCCAGTACTTC.

This chain joins TRBV19 and TRBJ1-4; D gene ambiguous. CDR3 length: 16 residues. Germline CDR1 reads LNHDA; CDR2 reads SQIVND (reference sequence). The V gene lost 3 bases and the J gene lost 9 bases, with 20 bases spanning the gap. The CDR3 sequence: CASSIIVAEVMKKLFF. DNA for the CDR3: TGTGCCAGTAGTATCATTGTGGCGGAGGTAATGAAAAAACTGTTTTTT.

The chain couples TRBV4-3 to TRBJ1-2, with D possibly TRBD1 on 6 matching bases. The CDR3 runs 18 residues. V lost 3 bases and J lost 2, with 22 bases in between. Germline CDR1 LGHNA, CDR2 YSLEER. The CDR3 protein is CASSHRLAGVTENYGYTF. CDR3 bases: TGCGCCAGCAGCCACAGACTCGCAGGGGTCACAGAAAACTATGGCTACACCTTC.

CDR3 amino acids: CASSLPGQGSNEQYF. The CDR3 DNA follows: TGTGCCAGCAGCTTACCGGGACAGGGCTCGAACGAGCAGTACTTC. The chain carries TRBV7-8 and TRBJ2-7; 9 bases align to TRBD1. From germline, CDR1 is SGHVS and CDR2 FQNEAQ. This CDR3 has 15 residues. Trimming removed 2 bases from V and 5 bases from J; junction bases left unmatched: 7.

V usage is TRBV30 and J usage is TRBJ1-1, with TRBD1 as a possible D gene (5 bases). Trimming stripped 0 bases from V and 5 bases from J, with 16 bases between. The CDR3 runs to 15 residues. Germline loops: CDR1 GTSNPN, CDR2 SVGIG (reference sequence). The CDR3 loop reads CAWSVRGGLETEAFF. As DNA, the CDR3 is TGTGCCTGGAGTGTACGGGGGGGTTTGGAGACTGAAGCTTTCTTT.

The V and J genes are TRBV11-2 and TRBJ2-7; 9 nucleotides line up with TRBD2. The CDR3 totals 18 residues. Germline V gene data show CDR1 as SGHAT and CDR2 as FQNNGV. Trimming at V came to 5 bases and at J to 3 bases, leaving 17 bases not matched to a gene. CDR3 loop: CASSPLRGGTSLVYEQYF. The CDR3 nucleotides are TGTGCCAGCAGCCCCCTCAGAGGGGGGACTAGCCTTGTCTACGAGCAGTACTTC.

The chain combines TRBV7-2 with TRBJ1-5, with D hard to call. The V gene's germline CDR1 is SGHTA and CDR2 FQGNSA. There are 11 residues in the CDR3. V lost 5 bases to trimming and J lost 4 bases, with 3 bases between them. CDR3 protein: CASSPNQPQHF. The CDR3 DNA follows: TGTGCCAGCAGCCCTAATCAGCCCCAGCATTTT.

This clone occurred once. The gene calls are TRBV28 and TRBJ1-6, with unresolved D. Trimming cost V 7 bases and J 13 bases, with 14 bases left between them. Germline V gives CDR1 MDHEN, CDR2 SYDVKM. This CDR3 contains 12 residues. The CDR3 protein is CASNTFRVPLHF. The DNA for the CDR3 is TGTGCCAGCAACACCTTCCGGGTCCCCCTCCACTTT.

The chain joins TRBV18 to TRBJ2-7; D may be TRBD2 (7 bases). The germline V gene encodes CDR1 KGHSH and CDR2 LQKENI. This CDR3 has 17 residues. V lost 3 bases, J lost 4 bases, and 22 bases lay in between. The CDR3 bases are TGTGCCAGCTCACCCTCGTACAGGGAGGGTTCTTTTTACGAGCAGTACTTC. Translated, it gives CASSPSYREGSFYEQYF.